The TCR beta chain under discussion was sequenced for a study of T cell clones after liver transplantation (dated by TCRdb to the late 2010s). About the full investigation: The samples were obtained from ITN030ST, a randomized trial that attempted immunosuppression withdrawal within 2 years after liver transplantation. Donor-reactive T cell clones were identified using TCRbeta sequencing after a pre-transplant mixed lymphocyte reaction and were then followed in post-transplant blood. Third party-reactive TCRbeta sequences were also identified from pre-transplant MLRs to serve as an antigen-independent comparator for donor-reactive sequences. Three of the eight recipients were HCV-positive; the others were transplanted for non-autoimmune, non-viral indications. The subjects received no induction therapy and were kept on standard immunosuppression until randomization at 12-24 months post-transplant. Tolerance was defined as complete immunosuppression withdrawal for at least one year with no rise in liver enzymes beyond twice the upper limit of normal. Blood samples were collected pre-transplant, then pre-randomization ahead of withdrawal, and finally post-randomization once withdrawal had either been completed or failed. A cohort of 8 liver transplant recipients was studied, of whom 3 were classified as tolerant and 5 as non-tolerant.

Thawed unstimulated PBMCs were stained for CD3, CD4 and CD8 and FACS-sorted into CD3+CD4+ and CD3+CD8+ populations. Randomization to immunosuppression withdrawal applied to every one of the 8 studied subjects. Genomic DNA was isolated with the Qiagen DNeasy Blood and Tissue Kit. In its sample, this clone was seen once. No antigen is known for it. No base-level quality is on record; no much larger clone is a single base apart. High-throughput TCRbeta CDR3 sequencing of frozen genomic DNA was performed by immunoSEQ, with PCR amplification, mapping, bias correction and internal controls included. The authors processed their data as follows. Only productive rearrangements were retained, with each unique TCRbeta sequence defined by its CDR3 nucleotide sequence together with its V and J gene. Donor-reactive sequences required at least 5-fold expansion in CFSE-low cells versus unstimulated pre-transplant cells and at least 0.01% frequency. To ensure at least 90% detection power, minimum frequency thresholds were set for each subject based on that subject's lowest-template unstimulated sample. Jensen-Shannon divergence between the top 1000 TCRbeta sequences post-transplant and pre-transplant was used to measure repertoire turnover. Changes in detection of donor-reactive sequences were assessed with two-sided Fisher's exact tests. TCRdb limited this immuneACCESS table to in-frame rearrangements with V and J called. A share of clones is missing; checked studies link under half to unresolved V genes, and the rest is unexplained. Clone size and the V and J calls come from that table; the DNA yielded D and trimming. The sample table records about 120,000 clones; approximately 90% of these occur just once. Roughly 0.8% of the sample is held by the ten biggest clonotypes.

Study-level results and caveats: A greater decline was seen for donor-reactive sequences than for third party-reactive sequences, suggesting partial antigen-specific deletion unrelated to withdrawal success. In 5 of 8 subjects, circulating donor-reactive CD4 TCRbeta sequences decreased significantly after transplant, regardless of tolerance or HCV status. When repertoire turnover was accounted for, significantly reduced detection of donor-reactive sequences was found in 7 of 8 subjects for CD4 and in 8 of 8 subjects for CD8. The conclusions were considered preliminary, being limited by small, heterogeneous patient numbers and non-standardized post-transplant time points. Without allograft tissue specimens, donor-reactive T cells may have migrated into the graft rather than being deleted. In two subjects, low numbers of available donor cells limited the measurable donor-reactive repertoire.

The sequence was obtained from a human patient who received a liver transplant. Following transplantation, T cells from the graft donor may be among those present. The sequencing used CD4+ T cells from blood, collected 12 months after liver transplant.

CDR3 protein: CASSQSFGTTNEKLFF. In nucleotide form, the sequence is TGCGCCAGCAGTCAATCGTTCGGGACTACTAATGAAAAACTGTTTTTT. Here the chain combines TRBV23-1 and TRBJ1-4, with TRBD1 as a weak D call on 5 bases. TRBV23-1 is labeled an ORF, and its function is uncertain. The germline ends are 10 bases apart after V is trimmed by 0 bases and J by 2 bases. From the cysteine through the phenylalanine, the CDR3 covers 16 amino acids. The only DNA kept is the CDR3, 48 bases in frame from the first base.